Each of the 17 T cell receptor beta chains below was sequenced from the same sample in a study of radiotherapy plus CTLA-4 blockade in lung cancer. The repertoire was sequenced with immunoSEQ multiplex PCR; TCRdb's copy has only in-frame clones and lacks some. The sample lists fewer than 85,000 clones, more than 85% seen once, with over 0.85% in the top ten. The source was peripheral blood, collected from a patient treated with radiotherapy plus ipilimumab. These receptors all stem from a human donor with non-small cell lung cancer who had stable disease on radiotherapy plus ipilimumab.

The CDR3 is CAWSVRVGDTQYF. The CDR3 DNA sequence: TGTGCCTGGAGTGTTAGGGTCGGAGATACGCAGTATTTT. The chain recombines TRBV30 with TRBJ2-3; D not resolved. Between the trimmed V and J ends, which lost 0 bases and 5 bases, there was a span of 9 bases. CDR1 is GTSNPN, CDR2 SVGIG, per germline (reference sequence). The CDR3 has 13 amino acids. Using reference TRBV30 and TRBJ2-3 for the parts outside the CDR3, the full variable domain is SQTIHQWPATLVQPVGSPLSLECTVEGTSNPNLYWYRQAAGRGLQLLFYSVGIGQISSEVPQNLSASRPQDRQFILSSKKLLLSDSGFYLCAWSVRVGDTQYFGPGTRLTVL.

The rearrangement links TRBV5-5 to TRBJ2-2, with 8 bases lining up with TRBD1. CDR1 is SGHKS, CDR2 YYEKEE, per germline (reference sequence). The junction had 5 bases not matched to a gene; V was cut back by 0 bases and J by 7 bases. This CDR3 has 15 residues. The CDR3: CASSLVRGPGGELFF. The CDR3 DNA is TGTGCCAGCAGCTTGGTCAGGGGGCCTGGCGGGGAGCTGTTTTTT.

The rearrangement uses TRBV6-1 and TRBJ1-1; D not resolved. CDR3 length: 13 residues. Germline CDR1 MNHNS, CDR2 SASEGT. Trimming took off 5 bases at V and 2 bases at J, with 9 bases between the two ends. As DNA, the CDR3 is TGTGCCAGCAGTCAGACATTTAACACTGAAGCTTTCTTT. As protein: CASSQTFNTEAFF.

The chain recombines TRBV29-1 with TRBJ1-4; D unresolved. This CDR3 spans 15 amino acids. CDR1 is SQVTM, CDR2 ANQGSEA, per germline. The germline V and J ends were trimmed by 4 bases and 0 bases, with 12 bases remaining between them. CDR3 bases: TGCAGCGTTGCGGTCAGGTCTGCAACTAATGAAAAACTGTTTTTT. Protein product: CSVAVRSATNEKLFF. Using reference TRBV29-1 and TRBJ1-4 for the parts outside the CDR3, the full variable domain is SAVISQKPSRDICQRGTSLTIQCQVDSQVTMMFWYRQQPGQSLTLIATANQGSEATYESGFVIDKFPISRPNLTFSTLTVSNMSPEDSSIYLCSVAVRSATNEKLFFGSGTQLSVL.

The gene calls are TRBV28 and TRBJ1-3; 9 nucleotides align to TRBD1. The germline V gene has CDR1 MDHEN and CDR2 SYDVKM. This CDR3 has 14 amino acids. The trim removed 4 bases at V and 3 bases at J, leaving 1 base unmatched. This CDR3 is CASSSDRGGNTIYF. CDR3 in DNA: TGTGCCAGCAGTTCGGACAGGGGTGGAAACACCATATATTTT.

With respect to this clone: The junction departs from the called germline gene at one end, perhaps through a read error. The chain has TRBV2 and TRBJ1-2; D may be TRBD1 (6 bases). The CDR3 is 13 amino acids. CDR1 is SNHLY, CDR2 FYNNEI, per germline. The CDR3 loop is CASSEGGIGGYIF. The CDR3 DNA reads as TGTGCCAGCAGTGAGGGGGGCATCGGTGGCTACATCTTC.

J is TRBJ2-5 and V is TRBV19, with D uncertain. Trimming took 5 bases from V and 4 from J, leaving 14 bases between them. Germline V gives CDR1 LNHDA, CDR2 SQIVND (reference sequence). This CDR3 is 14 amino acids long. The DNA for the CDR3 is TGTGCCAGTAGTTCCTTGACCGGCGGAGAGACCCAGTACTTC. This sequence encodes CASSSLTGGETQYF.

The genes are TRBV11-2 and TRBJ1-4; D may be TRBD1 (6 bases). V was pared by 4 bases and J by 8 bases, with 17 bases between. The CDR3 spans 15 residues. CDR1 and CDR2 from the germline V gene are SGHAT and FQNNGV. The CDR3: CASSSVRGPKEKLFF. The CDR3 DNA reads as TGTGCCAGCAGCTCCGTCAGGGGCCCCAAGGAAAAACTGTTTTTT.

The rearrangement links TRBV6-1 to TRBJ2-7; TRBD1 or TRBD2 may be the D gene (5 bases each). The CDR3 extends over 15 amino acids. Germline values: CDR1 MNHNS, CDR2 SASEGT. Trimming pared 2 bases from V and 0 bases from J, leaving 11 bases between. For the CDR3, the DNA is TGTGCCAGCAGTGAATGGGGGTTCAGCTCCTACGAGCAGTACTTC. Its protein is CASSEWGFSSYEQYF.

Only one count was recorded for this clone. V is TRBV5-1 and J is TRBJ2-7; D is possibly TRBD2 (6 bases). The V and J ends lost 2 bases and 4 bases respectively, with 10 bases between them. The CDR3 length is 13 residues. Per the germline V gene, CDR1 is SGHRS and CDR2 is YFSETQ. This chain's CDR3 is CASSFPGRYEQYF. The CDR3 region has the DNA TGCGCCAGCAGCTTCCCGGGGAGGTACGAGCAGTACTTC.

Only one count was recorded for this clone. This sequence joins TRBV28 and TRBJ1-1; 8 bases align to TRBD1. The length of the CDR3 is 14 residues. Germline values: CDR1 MDHEN, CDR2 SYDVKM. Trimming took 5 bases from V and 5 from J; bases not matched to a gene: 7. CDR3: CASSADRVRTEAFF. The CDR3 coding sequence is TGTGCCAGCAGTGCGGACAGGGTGCGGACTGAAGCTTTCTTT.

The chain has TRBV5-1 and TRBJ2-3, with D possibly being TRBD2 (7 bases). The ends were cut back, 0 bases at V and 0 bases at J, with 11 bases in the middle. The CDR3 is 16 residues long. Germline V CDR1 and CDR2: SGHRS, YFSETQ. CDR3 nucleotide sequence: TGCGCCAGCAGCTTGGATGGCGGGGGCAGCACAGATACGCAGTATTTT. Translating it yields CASSLDGGGSTDTQYF.

The chain is built from TRBV25-1 and TRBJ2-7; D is unclear. CDR3 length: 12 residues. Trimming pared 4 bases from V and 4 bases from J, leaving 8 bases between. Germline assignment: CDR1 MGHDK and CDR2 SYGVNS. CDR3 bases: TGTGCCAGCAGTGGGCAGGCGTACGAGCAGTACTTC. This codes for CASSGQAYEQYF.

This chain connects TRBV19 to TRBJ2-1; possible D gene TRBD2, 5 bases. The germline gives CDR1 LNHDA, CDR2 SQIVND (reference sequence). V shed 5 bases and J shed 6 bases, with 17 bases lying between them. CDR3 length equals 15 residues. The CDR3 DNA sequence: TGTGCCAGTAGTCTACAACCGGGAAACCTCAATGAGCAGTTCTTC. Translating gives CASSLQPGNLNEQFF.

The V gene is TRBV5-5, the J gene TRBJ1-6; 8 bases line up with TRBD1. The germline V gene encodes CDR1 SGHKS and CDR2 YYEKEE (reference sequence). This CDR3 has 16 amino acids. J lost 7 bases, V lost 1 base, and 7 bases had no gene match. The CDR3 DNA sequence: TGTGCCAGCAGCTTGTATTCAGGGGGCGCGAATTCACCCCTCCACTTT. Amino acid sequence: CASSLYSGGANSPLHF.

V is TRBV27 and J is TRBJ1-2, with a possible D match to TRBD1 (5 bases). The CDR3 runs to 13 residues. Germline V gene lookup returns CDR1 MNHEY and CDR2 SMNVEV (reference sequence). The V end was cut by 4 bases, the J end by 2 bases, with 8 bases between. The CDR3 is CASSSDKNYGYTF. The CDR3 DNA follows: TGTGCCAGCAGTTCGGACAAGAACTATGGCTACACCTTC.

This clone appeared a few times. V and J are TRBV7-9 and TRBJ1-4; TRBD1 aligns across 10 bases. The ends lost 11 bases at V and 11 bases at J; junction bases unmatched: 8. The germline CDR1 and CDR2 sequences are SEHNR and FQNEAQ (reference sequence). The CDR3 consists of 12 residues. The CDR3: CAVAGTGVKLFF. For the CDR3, the DNA is TGTGCCGTCGCCGGGACAGGGGTCAAACTGTTTTTT. Filled out from reference TRBV7-9 and TRBJ1-4, the complete variable domain reads DTGVSQNPRHKITKRGQNVTFRCDPISEHNRLYWYRQTLGQGPEFLTYFQNEAQLEKSRLLSDRFSAERPKGSFSTLEIQRTEQGDSAMYLCAVAGTGVKLFFGSGTQLSVL.